This TCR beta chain comes out of a study of beta chain features in type 1 diabetes. About the research overall: Examination of sorted cells across all samples involved 90 million to 120 million cells. Study-level points and caveats: Patients showed naive, central memory and Treg TCRB repertoires that appeared more similar than those of healthy donors.

This clone was counted at least ten times. Its target is not known. The CDR3 extends over 14 amino acids. V lost 5 bases and J lost 8, with 18 bases in between. Germline CDR1 reads SEHNR; CDR2 reads FQNEAQ (reference sequence). Expressed TCRB transcripts were sequenced after all isolated RNA was converted to cDNA. Profiling relied on immunoSEQ multiplex PCR, and the TCRdb table lists in-frame clones only, not all of them. Among more than 120,000 clones listed, about 9.4% were seen once. The chain uses TRBV7-9 and TRBJ1-2; D might be TRBD1 (6 bases). The receptor was isolated from a man aged 18-30 years in good health. The sample comprised naive CD4+ T cells from blood. The CDR3 DNA is TGTGCCAGCAGCCCACGGGACACCCGACGGGGCTACACCTTC. Translating it yields CASSPRDTRRGYTF.